The subject of this entry is one T cell receptor beta chain. The CDR3 spans 16 residues. Germline loops: CDR1 MNHNS, CDR2 SASEGT. V shed 2 bases and J shed 6 bases, with 17 bases lying between them. Assay: immunoSEQ multiplex PCR; the TCRdb copy retains only in-frame clones and omits some. The sample lists nearly 25,000 clones; almost 40% were seen once. This record comes from a study of graft-versus-host responses after intestinal transplantation. The sequencing here drew on alloreactive CD4+ T cells from a mixed lymphocyte reaction culture, taken before intestinal transplant. Subset defined: CFSE-low proliferating T cells sorted from approximately 6-day pre-transplant mixed lymphocyte reaction (GvH or HvG direction). V is TRBV6-1 and J is TRBJ2-1; D call uncertain. This TCR derives from a human patient who received an intestinal transplant. This chain's CDR3 is CASSERIGVGSNEQFF. In DNA form, the CDR3 reads TGTGCCAGCAGTGAAAGGATAGGAGTCGGCTCCAATGAGCAGTTCTTC.